These T cell receptor beta chains were read from a single sample in a study of blood T cell repertoires in COVID-19. The protocol was immunoSEQ multiplex PCR, while the TCRdb copy is restricted to in-frame clones and leaves out a portion. The sample lists roughly 300,000 clones; about 89% were seen once. Input material: peripheral blood. The receptors stem from a woman between 45 and 60 years old who had recovered from COVID-19. Each CDR3 is given with its conserved first and last residue. Fields, in order: J gene, V gene, clone size, D gene, CDR3 DNA, CDR3 protein. The D gene is left open where the match is weak. A clone size is listed for some rows: how often the clone was seen (once, few, many), or a class if it is expanded.

TRBJ2-5	TRBV7-2	-	-	TGTGCCAGCAGCCAAAACACTGGGGGAGGGGGGACCCAGTACTTC	CASSQNTGGGGTQYF
TRBJ2-3	TRBV5-1	-	TRBD2	TGCGCCAGCAGCAAAGGGGACTACACAGATACGCAGTATTTT	CASSKGDYTDTQYF
TRBJ2-1	TRBV24-1	-	-	TGTGCCACCAGTGATTTGCAGGGTTGGGATGAGCAGTTCTTC	CATSDLQGWDEQFF
TRBJ2-7	TRBV2	-	-	TGTGCCAGCAGTGACTTCTCCTACGAGCAGTACTTC	CASSDFSYEQYF
TRBJ2-6	TRBV4-1	few	TRBD1	TGCGCCAGCAGCCAATGGACAGGGTTGGGCTCTGGGGCCAACGTCCTGACTTTC	CASSQWTGLGSGANVLTF
TRBJ2-1	TRBV7-3	-	TRBD1	TGTGCCAGCAGCTTAATGGGGCTACAGGGGAATGAGCAGTTCTTC	CASSLMGLQGNEQFF
TRBJ1-1	TRBV27	many	-	TGTGCCAGCAGTGGGGACAACTGGAACACTGAAGCTTTCTTT	CASSGDNWNTEAFF
TRBJ1-2	TRBV2	-	TRBD1	TGTGCCAGCAGTGGAGAGACAGGGATATATGGCTACACCTTC	CASSGETGIYGYTF
TRBJ1-6	TRBV6-5	-	TRBD1	TGTGCCAGCAGGTTAGACAGGGCTTCACCCCTCCACTTT	CASRLDRASPLHF
TRBJ2-1	TRBV3-1/TRBV3-2	-	-	TGTGCCAGCAGCCAAAGGAGTTCCTACAATGAGCAGTTCTTC	CASSQRSSYNEQFF
TRBJ1-1	TRBV5-1	-	TRBD1	TGCGCCAGCAGCTTACAGGGGGCGGCTGAAGCTTTCTTT	CASSLQGAAEAFF
TRBJ2-2	TRBV5-1	-	TRBD1	TGCGCCAGCAGCTTGCCACCGGGACAGGGTGACACCGGGGAGCTGTTTTTT	CASSLPPGQGDTGELFF
TRBJ2-1	TRBV5-4	-	TRBD2	TGTGCCAGCAGCTCCGGGACTAGCGGGCCCGCCTACAATGAGCAGTTCTTC	CASSSGTSGPAYNEQFF